The next 6 T cell receptor beta chains were all read from a single sample in a study of blood T cell repertoires in COVID-19. Libraries were prepared by immunoSEQ multiplex PCR; TCRdb keeps only in-frame clonotypes and omits some of them. The table shows about 380,000 clones, with approximately 80% occurring only once. Sequencing input: peripheral blood. These receptor sequences come from a human donor with acute or convalescent COVID-19. The donor label of this sample is uncertain.

The rearrangement uses TRBV6-5 and TRBJ1-5, with 10 bases that match TRBD1. The CDR3 extends over 15 amino acids. With 6 bases clipped from V and 7 bases from J, the junction kept 9 bases outside the gene matches. Germline CDR1 MNHEY, CDR2 SVGAGI. The CDR3 loop is CASRMDRGSLQPQHF. The CDR3 DNA follows: TGTGCCAGCAGAATGGACAGGGGGAGTTTGCAGCCCCAGCATTTT.

This chain links TRBV6-5 with TRBJ2-5, with a possible D match to TRBD2 (6 bases). The CDR3 totals 14 residues. Germline V gene sequence: CDR1 MNHEY, CDR2 SVGAGI. Trimming left V 1 base short and J 5 bases short, with 11 bases between. In nucleotides, the CDR3 is TGTGCCAGCAGTTACTGGAGGGGCGGGGAGACCCAGTACTTC. Amino acid sequence: CASSYWRGGETQYF.

The V and J genes are TRBV30 and TRBJ1-2; TRBD1 agrees at 8 bases. Germline V gives CDR1 GTSNPN, CDR2 SVGIG (reference sequence). There are 12 residues in the CDR3. The V segment lost 5 bases and the J segment 9 bases; nucleotides outside the gene matches: 8. DNA of the CDR3: TGTGCCTGGGACCAGGGGGCGAGGAGCTACACCTTC. Translation gives CAWDQGARSYTF. Full variable domain (rest looked up from reference TRBV30 and TRBJ1-2): SQTIHQWPATLVQPVGSPLSLECTVEGTSNPNLYWYRQAAGRGLQLLFYSVGIGQISSEVPQNLSASRPQDRQFILSSKKLLLSDSGFYLCAWDQGARSYTFGSGTRLTVV.

V and J are TRBV7-9 and TRBJ2-1; D is uncertain. The CDR3 sequence is 14 residues long. V dropped 1 base and J dropped 6 bases, with 10 bases sitting between them. Germline-derived CDR1 and CDR2 are SEHNR and FQNEAQ (reference sequence). CDR3 DNA sequence: TGTGCCAGCAGCTTAGATCTGTCGTCCAATGAGCAGTTCTTC. Protein sequence: CASSLDLSSNEQFF.

V is TRBV28 and J is TRBJ1-4; 8 bases line up with TRBD1. The CDR3 totals 15 residues. J was trimmed by 7 bases and V by 6 bases; bases with no gene match: 10. Per the germline V gene, CDR1 is MDHEN and CDR2 is SYDVKM. CDR3: CASSQPGTGVEKLFF. The CDR3 nucleotides read TGTGCCAGCAGCCAACCCGGGACAGGCGTTGAAAAACTGTTTTTT.

The chain combines TRBV10-1 with TRBJ2-2; 9 bases agree with TRBD1. Germline V gene lookup returns CDR1 WNHNN and CDR2 SYGVQD (reference sequence). The V segment lost 3 bases and the J segment 6 bases; nucleotides outside the gene matches: 11. The CDR3 is made up of 17 amino acids. The CDR3 coding sequence is TGCGCCAGCAGTGACCCCGGAACAGGGGGCGCGTCCGGGGAGCTGTTTTTT. Amino acid sequence: CASSDPGTGGASGELFF.